This T cell receptor (beta chain) comes out of a study of cytomegalovirus exposure and HLA in healthy donors. Whole-study findings and limits: Overall, approximately 150 TCR beta chains were annotated as cytomegalovirus-associated. Cytomegalovirus status was reportedly diagnosed by the classifier with high specificity and sensitivity.

Primers: 60 Vbeta forward and 13 Jbeta reverse. The assay was immunoSEQ multiplex PCR, and TCRdb's table has in-frame clones only and misses some. The sample lists about 96,000 clones, approximately 72% occurring once. Of note for this clone: The antigen is not known.

CDR3 size: 15 residues. Germline V lookup: CDR1 MGHRA, CDR2 YSYEKL. Trimming at V came to 4 bases and at J to 3 bases, leaving 3 bases not matched to a gene. The chain uses TRBV4-1 and TRBJ2-1; TRBD2 matches at 10 bases. Sequenced material: PBMCs. The clonotype was recovered from a female donor in good health and CMV-seropositive. The CDR3: CASSLRTSGYNEQFF. CDR3 sequence (DNA): TGCGCCAGCAGCCTTAGGACTAGCGGCTACAATGAGCAGTTCTTC.